The present entry profiles one TCR beta chain with its context. Under the authors' procedure: Amplification from reference gene primers served as the basis for estimated nucleated cell counts. Sequencing used immunoSEQ multiplex PCR; TCRdb keeps in-frame clones, though not all of them. The V and J calls and clone size are taken from that table; D and trimming were inferred from the DNA. The sample records 100,000 to 150,000 clones, roughly 83% being singletons. Germline CDR1 DFQATT, CDR2 SNEGSKA (reference sequence). The CDR3 consists of 13 residues. With 3 bases clipped from V and 4 bases from J, the junction kept 6 bases outside the gene matches. The data derive from a study of blood T cell repertoires in COVID-19. Study information: COVID-19 samples, acute and convalescent, were from the United States, Italy and Spain.

The clonotype was recovered from a human donor in a cohort sampled during active COVID-19. The source material was peripheral blood. This sequence joins TRBV20-1 and TRBJ2-7, with TRBD2 matching over 7 bases. CDR3 protein: CSASGAGIYEQYF. CDR3 DNA sequence: TGCAGTGCTAGTGGAGCGGGAATTTACGAGCAGTACTTC.